Following are 26 T cell receptor beta chains from one sample sequenced in a study of neurological immune-mediated disorders. TCRdb ran MiXCR on the 5' RACE reads and lists one entry per CDR3 protein. The sample lists about 60,000 distinct CDR3 sequences, 3.6% occurring once. The sequenced sample consisted of PBMCs. The receptors were sampled from a man aged 25 to 40 with multiple sclerosis.

This clonotype has ten or more counts. The gene calls are TRBV29-1 and TRBJ2-2; the match to TRBD1 covers 10 bases. This CDR3 is 16 amino acids long. CDR1 SQVTM and CDR2 ANQGSEA come from the germline V gene. J lost 1 base, V lost 7 bases, and 9 bases had no gene match. The CDR3 DNA sequence: TGCAGCGCCCGGGACAGGGGAACGGAGAACACCGGGGAGCTGTTTTTT. Amino acids: CSARDRGTENTGELFF.

Ten or more counts support this clonotype. V is TRBV7-2 and J is TRBJ2-3, with TRBD2 as a possible D gene (6 bases). This CDR3 is 14 amino acids long. The germline V gene encodes CDR1 SGHTA and CDR2 FQGNSA. V dropped 8 bases and J dropped 2 bases, with 14 bases sitting between them. DNA for the CDR3: TGTGCCAGCCGCACACGGGGGTCCACAGATACGCAGTATTTT. Protein sequence: CASRTRGSTDTQYF.

This clonotype was detected many times. The rearrangement uses TRBV3-1 and TRBJ1-1; TRBD1 agrees at 8 bases. Germline V gene lookup returns CDR1 LGHDT and CDR2 YNNKEL (reference sequence). Trimming took 4 bases from V and 1 from J; bases not matched to a gene: 8. The CDR3 has 16 amino acids. The CDR3 loop is CASSPVRTGRNTEAFF. DNA of the CDR3: TGTGCCAGCAGCCCCGTCCGGACAGGGAGGAACACTGAAGCTTTCTTT.

This clonotype rates as medium-sized. The V call is TRBV20-1, the J call TRBJ2-3, with D possibly called TRBD1 or TRBD2 (5 bases each). Per germline, CDR1 DFQATT and CDR2 SNEGSKA (reference sequence). The CDR3 runs to 14 residues. V lost 3 bases to trimming and J lost 2 bases, with 12 bases between them. CDR3: CSARRVGTTDTQYF. CDR3 nucleotide sequence: TGCAGTGCTAGGAGGGTCGGGACCACAGATACGCAGTATTTT.

This clonotype was observed many times. Here the CDR3 DNA reads TGTGCCAGCAGCCAAGATATTGGGGTAGGACAGGGTAAACGGTTCTTC. The encoded protein is CASSQDIGVGQGKRFF. The chain joins TRBV3-1 to TRBJ2-1; 8 nucleotides match TRBD1. The CDR3 sequence is 16 residues long. Unmatched junction bases numbered 16, after V lost 0 bases and J lost 15 bases. CDR1 and CDR2 (germline): LGHDT, YNNKEL (reference sequence).

The table lists this clonotype with many counts. The V call is TRBV5-1, the J call TRBJ2-3; D not certain. V was trimmed by 2 bases and J by 0 bases, leaving 7 bases between them. The CDR3 is made up of 14 amino acids. Germline V gene lookup returns CDR1 SGHRS and CDR2 YFSETQ. CDR3 nucleotides: TGCGCCAGCAGCTTCTTCGGCAGCACAGATACGCAGTATTTT. It codes for CASSFFGSTDTQYF.

This clonotype was observed many times. The chain joins TRBV7-2 to TRBJ2-2; the D is unclear. The CDR3 consists of 14 residues. Germline-derived CDR1 and CDR2 are SGHTA and FQGNSA. Trimming took off 1 base at V and 4 bases at J, with 7 bases between the two ends. The CDR3 nucleotides are TGTGCCAGCAGCTTAGAAACATCCACCGGGGAGCTGTTTTTT. Protein product: CASSLETSTGELFF.

The rearrangement uses TRBV5-1 and TRBJ2-4, with 7 positions matching TRBD1. The CDR3 extends over 15 amino acids. The germline CDR1 and CDR2 sequences are SGHRS and YFSETQ. Trimming cost V 0 bases and J 1 base; bases outside gene matches: 1. CDR3 coding DNA: TGCGCCAGCAGCTTGGAGGGGGCGGCCAAAAACATTCAGTACTTC. This sequence encodes CASSLEGAAKNIQYF.

This chain links TRBV4-2 with TRBJ2-3; D is unresolved. Germline-derived CDR1 and CDR2 are LGHNA and YNFKEQ. Between the trimmed V and J ends, which lost 0 bases and 8 bases, there was a span of 6 bases. This CDR3 contains 12 residues. The CDR3 nucleotides read TGTGCCAGCAGCCAAGACTTAGGTACGCAGTATTTT. Amino acids: CASSQDLGTQYF.

This clonotype has more than one count but fewer than ten. The CDR3 DNA sequence: TGCAGTGCTAGAGAAGGGGGGGCTAATGAAAAACTGTTTTTT. It is translated as CSAREGGANEKLFF. V usage is TRBV20-1 and J usage is TRBJ1-4, with D perhaps TRBD1 (6 bases). The CDR3 length is 14 residues. Trimming took 0 bases from V and 3 from J, leaving 8 bases between them. Germline V gene data show CDR1 as DFQATT and CDR2 as SNEGSKA (reference sequence).

Ten or more counts support this clonotype. The chain has TRBV20-1 and TRBJ2-7; TRBD2 matches at 11 bases. From germline, CDR1 is DFQATT and CDR2 SNEGSKA (reference sequence). This CDR3 has 13 amino acids. Germline trimming cut 5 bases from V and 5 bases from J; bases unmatched to any gene: 5. The CDR3 DNA sequence: TGCAGTGCTCATCTAGCGGGAGGTAACGAGCAGTACTTC. This gives the protein CSAHLAGGNEQYF.

This clonotype came up many times. J is TRBJ1-4 and V is TRBV7-6; D gene ambiguous. The CDR3 spans 15 residues. The germline CDR1 and CDR2 sequences are SGHVS and FNYEAQ. V was pared by 1 base and J by 1 base, with 7 bases between. CDR3: CASSLEHLTNEKLFF. DNA of the CDR3: TGTGCCAGCAGCTTAGAACACCTAACTAATGAAAAACTGTTTTTT.

This chain uses TRBV6-6 with TRBJ2-3, with 8 bases aligning to TRBD2. Germline V lookup: CDR1 MNHNY, CDR2 SVGAGI (reference sequence). J was trimmed by 4 bases and V by 6 bases; bases with no gene match: 6. CDR3 length: 14 residues. The DNA of the CDR3 is TGTGCCAGCAGACCCGGGGGGGATGCAGATACGCAGTATTTT. The encoded protein is CASRPGGDADTQYF.

About this clonotype itself: A read error is possible here, since a much larger clone lies one base away. The CDR3 sequence: CSATVIQETQYF. CDR3 nucleotides: TGCAGTGCAACAGTGATCCAAGAGACCCAGTACTTC. V gene TRBV20-1 combines with J gene TRBJ2-7; no clear D. The J call may be in error: the DNA end matches TRBJ2-5 better. Germline CDR1 reads DFQATT; CDR2 reads SNEGSKA (reference sequence). The CDR3 has 12 residues.

Ten or more counts support this clonotype. The chain couples TRBV20-1 to TRBJ2-2, with 14 bases aligning to TRBD2. The J segment lost 5 bases and the V segment lost 5 bases, leaving 7 bases of the junction unmatched. Germline V lookup: CDR1 DFQATT, CDR2 SNEGSKA (reference sequence). This CDR3 comprises 16 residues. The CDR3 nucleotides read TGCAGTGCTGCGACTAGCGGGGGGGCCGGGACCGGGGAGCTGTTTTTT. This translates into CSAATSGGAGTGELFF.

This clonotype was picked up many times. Here the CDR3 DNA reads TGCAGCGTTGTCCGCACGGACTCCTATGGCTACACCTTC. This sequence encodes CSVVRTDSYGYTF. The V call is TRBV29-1, the J call TRBJ1-2; D uncertain. The length of the CDR3 is 13 residues. Germline loops: CDR1 SQVTM, CDR2 ANQGSEA. Trimming removed 4 bases from V and 4 bases from J, with 13 bases in between.

The sample holds many counts of this clonotype. The DNA for the CDR3 is TGCGCCAGCAGCTTGCAAGTAGGGGAGGATGAAGCTTTCTTT. This gives the protein CASSLQVGEDEAFF. The chain couples TRBV5-1 to TRBJ1-1; a weak D match, TRBD1 (5 bases). CDR1 and CDR2 (germline): SGHRS, YFSETQ. Trimming left V 1 base short and J 7 bases short, with 14 bases between. The CDR3 runs 14 residues.

This clonotype was detected many times. The V call is TRBV28, the J call TRBJ2-7; no clear D gene. Germline lookup yields CDR1 MDHEN and CDR2 SYDVKM. V lost 8 bases to trimming and J lost 0 bases, with 14 bases between them. This CDR3 region has 14 residues. CDR3 region: CASGEDTPSYEQYF. Here the CDR3 DNA reads TGTGCCAGCGGCGAAGACACCCCCTCCTACGAGCAGTACTTC.

The chain recombines TRBV6-4 with TRBJ1-5; D gene ambiguous. Deletions cut 5 bases from V and 0 bases from J, with 8 bases between. Germline CDR1 MRHNA, CDR2 SNTAGT. The CDR3 length is 14 residues. The CDR3 sequence: CASSWEPSNQPQHF. The CDR3 DNA reads TGTGCCAGCAGTTGGGAGCCTAGCAATCAGCCCCAGCATTTT.

The table lists this clonotype with many counts. The chain links TRBV28 to TRBJ2-6, with TRBD1 matching 7 bases. V lost 4 bases to trimming and J lost 4 bases; unmatched junction nucleotides: 4. Germline loops: CDR1 MDHEN, CDR2 SYDVKM. The length of the CDR3 is 15 residues. For the CDR3, the DNA is TGTGCCAGCAGTTCTACAGGGGACGGGGCCAACGTCCTGACTTTC. Amino acid sequence: CASSSTGDGANVLTF. The whole variable domain, remainder taken from reference TRBV28 and TRBJ2-6, is DVKVTQSSRYLVKRTGEKVFLECVQDMDHENMFWYRQDPGLGLRLIYFSYDVKMKEKGDIPEGYSVSREKKERFSLILESASTNQTSMYLCASSSTGDGANVLTFGAGSRLTVL.

This clonotype has at least ten counts. The gene calls are TRBV20-1 and TRBJ2-7; D may be TRBD2 (6 bases). The CDR3 length is 15 residues. The germline gives CDR1 DFQATT, CDR2 SNEGSKA (reference sequence). Deletions cut 0 bases from V and 0 bases from J, with 12 bases between. CDR3 loop: CSARDRAGPSYEQYF. As DNA, the CDR3 is TGCAGTGCTAGAGACAGAGCGGGCCCCTCCTACGAGCAGTACTTC.

This clonotype appeared a few times. The genes are TRBV27 and TRBJ2-7, with D uncertain. V lost 4 bases, J lost 2 bases, and 12 bases lay in between. Germline assignment: CDR1 MNHEY and CDR2 SMNVEV (reference sequence). The CDR3 is made up of 14 amino acids. The CDR3 protein is CASSSDQPPYEQYF. The DNA of the CDR3 is TGTGCCAGCAGTTCTGACCAACCTCCCTACGAGCAGTACTTC.

The chain has TRBV5-1 and TRBJ2-7, with D unclear. Germline CDR1 reads SGHRS; CDR2 reads YFSETQ. The CDR3 length is 11 residues. The V gene lost 8 bases and the J gene lost 5 bases, with 11 bases spanning the gap. This CDR3 reads CARNPGDEQYF. The CDR3 nucleotides are TGCGCCAGAAACCCCGGCGACGAGCAGTACTTC. The complete variable domain, with remaining parts taken from reference TRBV5-1 and TRBJ2-7, reads KAGVTQTPRYLIKTRGQQVTLSCSPISGHRSVSWYQQTPGQGLQFLFEYFSETQRNKGNFPGRFSGRQFSNSRSEMNVSTLELGDSALYLCARNPGDEQYFGPGTRLTVT.

The sample holds many counts of this clonotype. The chain employs TRBV4-1 and TRBJ1-5; D possibly corresponds to TRBD1 (5 bases). CDR3 length: 13 amino acids. Deletions cut 3 bases from V and 2 bases from J, with 5 bases between. Germline V CDR1 and CDR2: MGHRA, YSYEKL. CDR3 nucleotides: TGCGCCAGCAGCCAGACAGGCAATCAGCCCCAGCATTTT. Residues: CASSQTGNQPQHF.

At least ten counts were recorded for this clonotype. This sequence joins TRBV20-1 and TRBJ2-1; no firm D call. The CDR3 length is 12 residues. Germline values: CDR1 DFQATT, CDR2 SNEGSKA (reference sequence). Deletions cut 5 bases from V and 6 bases from J, with 11 bases between. In nucleotides, the CDR3 is TGCAGTGCTCCCGACTTAGTCAATGAGCAGTTCTTC. Protein product: CSAPDLVNEQFF.

The sample holds many counts of this clonotype. The chain uses TRBV5-1 and TRBJ2-1, with 8 bases fitting TRBD2. This CDR3 comprises 15 residues. The V segment lost 2 bases and the J segment 4 bases; nucleotides outside the gene matches: 5. The germline V gene has CDR1 SGHRS and CDR2 YFSETQ. CDR3 nucleotides: TGCGCCAGCAGCTTAGCGGGAGAGAGGTACAATGAGCAGTTCTTC. Translation: CASSLAGERYNEQFF.